These T cell receptor beta chains were read from a single sample in a study of early T cells in non-severe SARS-CoV-2 infection. TCRdb itself ran the 5' RACE reads through MiXCR, one entry per CDR3 protein. This table has under 35,000 distinct CDR3 sequences, more than 6% appearing once. The sequencing input was whole blood. These receptors were collected from an adult who was a healthcare worker with PCR-confirmed SARS-CoV-2 infection or an uninfected control (not recorded which). Each CDR3 is given without its conserved first and last residue. Each record gives: J gene, V gene, CDR3 protein.

TRBJ2-6 | TRBV4-1 | ASSPGDRNLGSGANVLT
TRBJ2-1 | TRBV9 | ASSTPTAGRDDEQF
TRBJ2-3 | TRBV10-3 | AAGVDTQY
TRBJ2-7 | TRBV4-1 | ASSYSEISSYEQY
TRBJ1-4 | TRBV6-5 | ASSHKVGATNEKLF
TRBJ2-3 | TRBV5-1 | ASSLMSLAGSDSTDTQY
TRBJ1-6 | TRBV10-2 | ASSLLNSPLH
TRBJ2-1 | TRBV12-3/TRBV12-4 | ASSSPALARAYNEQF
TRBJ2-3 | TRBV6-1 | ASRPGLAGTDTQY
TRBJ2-7 | TRBV7-9 | ASSPPPEGRRAYEQY
TRBJ2-1 | TRBV18 | ASSPPTSGDNEQF
TRBJ1-4 | TRBV20-1 | SARPYGQLDEKLF
TRBJ1-2 | TRBV6-1 | ASSTLQGEHGYT
TRBJ1-6 | TRBV20-1 | SARAGNSPLH
TRBJ2-3 | TRBV20-1 | SARVASGRTDTQY
TRBJ1-2 | TRBV30 | AWSSTPGWPYGYT
TRBJ1-4 | TRBV28 | ASSLGTGTYRGNEKLF
TRBJ1-3 | TRBV2 | ASSDGGAGNTIY
TRBJ2-1 | TRBV7-2 | ASSFVSGGPYNEQF
TRBJ2-5 | TRBV28 | ASSLSLDGETQY
TRBJ1-6 | TRBV28 | ATITSGDRYNSPLH
TRBJ1-1 | TRBV7-8 | ASSLSGMNTEAF
TRBJ2-3 | TRBV15 | ATSRALVVDTQY
TRBJ1-6 | TRBV6-6 | ASSYPGGNSPLH
TRBJ2-1 | TRBV9 | ASGGPIRSYNEQF
TRBJ1-1 | TRBV10-3 | AISGSLGATGNTEAF
TRBJ2-4 | TRBV20-1 | SAYPGGVENIQY
TRBJ1-4 | TRBV6-1 | ASSEHTTNEKLF
TRBJ2-2 | TRBV28 | ASSLDEPTGELF
TRBJ2-1 | TRBV11-2 | ASSWTGAYNEQF
TRBJ1-2 | TRBV29-1 | SVEGGQGGFVHYGYT
TRBJ1-1 | TRBV4-1 | ASSPLGARTEAF
TRBJ2-7 | TRBV7-9 | ASSPPTGYEQY
TRBJ1-3 | TRBV14 | ASSGLGSGNTIY
TRBJ2-1 | TRBV7-2 | ASSLGGGRAYNEQF
TRBJ2-2 | TRBV30 | AWSVQGPNTGELF
TRBJ2-7 | TRBV7-8 | ASSLRQVPYEQY
TRBJ1-1 | TRBV10-3 | AISGRGPNTEAF
TRBJ1-2 | TRBV30 | AWSRDYPIYGYT
TRBJ2-4 | TRBV12-3/TRBV12-4 | ASRTTGDSKNIQY
TRBJ1-5 | TRBV20-1 | SARAPWGGSNQPQH
TRBJ2-2 | TRBV5-6 | ASSLRGTNTGELF
TRBJ2-7 | TRBV7-8 | ASSSGQLGEQY
TRBJ2-5 | TRBV3-1 | ASSPAGHPGETQY
TRBJ2-5 | TRBV30 | AWSAGGLED
TRBJ1-1 | TRBV4-1 | ASSQENTNTEAF
TRBJ2-1 | TRBV7-9 | ASSPGLAAHNEQF
TRBJ2-7 | TRBV14 | ASSHNTQLNEQY
TRBJ1-2 | TRBV27 | ASSFRQGVNGYT
TRBJ2-3 | TRBV7-3 | ASSLGPLGTDTQY
TRBJ2-1 | TRBV7-3 | ASSSGTGNNEQF
TRBJ2-1 | TRBV20-1 | SAVEAPGSYNEQF
TRBJ2-5 | TRBV28 | ASSPNFGTAEETQY
TRBJ2-1 | TRBV5-1 | ASSLGLANEQF
TRBJ2-1 | TRBV29-1 | SVGAGRNYNEQF
TRBJ2-7 | TRBV19 | ASSPGSGGYEQY
TRBJ2-7 | TRBV12-3/TRBV12-4 | ASSSQWGPYEQY
TRBJ2-6 | TRBV25-1 | ASSEEKGLSGANVLT